Listed here is a single T cell receptor beta chain. Germline-derived CDR1 and CDR2 are MNHEY and SVGAGI. This CDR3 is built from 16 residues. After removal of 2 bases from V and 1 base from J, the junction contained 2 bases not matched to a gene. This entry belongs to a study of shared clonotypes between healthy human individuals. About the study: CD8 memory received one plate per donor, CD8 naive two, CD4 memory three and CD4 naive three.

Per the original data handling: ImmunoSEQ yielded junction-only sequences lacking quality scores, so filtering differed. The protocol was immunoSEQ multiplex PCR, while the TCRdb copy is restricted to in-frame clones and leaves out a portion. D and trimming come from the DNA, and the V and J calls and clone size come from that table. The sample carries just over 2,000,000 clones, 85% to 95% recorded once. Naive CD8 cells lacked CD45RO, underwent positive selection for CCR7 and left out terminally differentiated effector memory CD45RA+ cells. The TCR sequence derives from a man aged 18 to 29 in good health. Sequencing input: naive CD8+ T cells sorted from blood. This sequence joins TRBV6-5 and TRBJ2-1, with TRBD1 matching over 10 bases. The CDR3 reads CASSYGTGVSYNEQFF. CDR3 bases: TGTGCCAGCAGTTACGGGACAGGGGTGTCCTACAATGAGCAGTTCTTC.